This T cell receptor (beta chain) was found in a study of T cell responses to AZD1222 COVID-19 vaccine. Repertoires were generated with immunoSEQ multiplex PCR, while TCRdb's copy carries only in-frame clones and drops some. The data hold about 190,000 clones, with approximately 92% observed a single time. The receptor was isolated from an adult in good health. The specimen comprised peripheral blood, sampled on day 0 of AZD1222 vaccination.

CDR3 coding DNA: TGTGCCAGCAGCCACCTAGCCAAAAACATTCAGTACTTC. It encodes CASSHLAKNIQYF. V gene TRBV3-1 (or the pseudogene TRBV3-2) combines with J gene TRBJ2-4; D not certain. V lost 3 bases to trimming and J lost 0 bases, with 3 bases between them. Germline CDR1 and CDR2: LGHDT and YNNKEL (reference sequence). The CDR3 covers 13 residues.